This is a list of T cell receptor beta chains from one sample in a study of blood T cell repertoires in COVID-19. The table came from immunoSEQ multiplex PCR; TCRdb's copy has only in-frame clones and leaves some out. This sample has 45,000 or so clones, with about four fifths found just once. Sequencing input: peripheral blood. Every receptor here comes from a human donor in a cohort sampled during active COVID-19. CDR3s include the opening cysteine and the closing phenylalanine or tryptophan. The D gene is left open where the match is weak. Size is stated for part of the rows, as once, few or many counts, or as a class when the clone is expanded.

NA	TRBD1	TRBV20-1	TRBJ1-4	TGCAGTGCTAGTGCCAGGGGGCGCGGAACTAATGAAAAACTGTTTTTT	CSASARGRGTNEKLFF
few	NA	TRBV5-1	TRBJ1-1	TGCGCCAGCAGCCTGGGGGTAGGACAGCAGAACACTGAAGCTTTCTTT	CASSLGVGQQNTEAFF
many	NA	TRBV9	TRBJ2-2	TGTGCCAGCAGCTCCCAAGGGGAGCTGTTTTTT	CASSSQGELFF
NA	TRBD1	TRBV28	TRBJ1-2	TGTGCCAGCAGTACCGGACAGGGAAGAGGTGGCTACACCTTC	CASSTGQGRGGYTF
NA	TRBD2	TRBV18	TRBJ2-2	TGTGCCAGCTCACCGACTAGCGGGAAGGAGCCCACCGGGGAGCTGTTTTTT	CASSPTSGKEPTGELFF
NA	NA	TRBV4-3	TRBJ1-1	TGCGCCAGCAGCCAAGCCTTGACAGAGAACACTGAAGCTTTCTTT	CASSQALTENTEAFF
NA	TRBD2	TRBV6-5	TRBJ2-7	TGTGCCAGCAGTCCTCGTATAGCGGGAGCCTACGAGCAGTACTTC	CASSPRIAGAYEQYF
NA	NA	TRBV21-1	TRBJ2-7	TGTGGACGGACAGGGTACGAGCAGTACTTC	CGRTGYEQYF
NA	NA	TRBV30	TRBJ2-7	TGTGCCTGGCAGGGTACCTACGAGCAGTACTTC	CAWQGTYEQYF
few	NA	TRBV4-1	TRBJ1-4	TGCGCCAGCAGCCAACGACAGAGCCGTGAAAAACTGTTTTTT	CASSQRQSREKLFF
NA	TRBD2	TRBV19	TRBJ2-1	TGTGCCAGTATGAAAATAGCGGGAGGCTCCTACAATGAGCAGTTCTTC	CASMKIAGGSYNEQFF
NA	TRBD1	TRBV4-3	TRBJ2-2	TGCGCCAGCGTCCGGGACAGGGCGTCCACCGGGGAGCTGTTTTTT	CASVRDRASTGELFF
NA	TRBD1	TRBV2	TRBJ2-1	TGTGCCAGCAGCCGTACAGGGGGCAATGAGCAGTTCTTC	CASSRTGGNEQFF
NA	NA	TRBV6-6	TRBJ1-1	TGTGCCAGCAGTCCTCACCACACGTGGAACACTGAAGCTTTCTTT	CASSPHHTWNTEAFF
few	NA	TRBV15	TRBJ1-1	TGTGCCACCAGCAGAGATCTGGGGCAGGGCACTGAAGCTTTCTTT	CATSRDLGQGTEAFF
NA	TRBD2	TRBV27	TRBJ2-7	TGTGCCAGCAGTTTATTAATAGCGGGAGGCTCCTACGAGCAGTACTTC	CASSLLIAGGSYEQYF
NA	TRBD1	TRBV29-1	TRBJ1-1	TGCAGCGTCCCAATGACAGGGTTTCTATCGGGAGCTTTCTTT	CSVPMTGFLSGAFF
once	NA	TRBV5-1	TRBJ2-3	TGCGCCACCCGATCGCGGGGACCTAGCACAGATACGCAGTATTTT	CATRSRGPSTDTQYF
once	NA	TRBV30	TRBJ1-6	TGTGCCTGGAGTCTCTACGAGGGGGACACAAGCTCCTATAATTCACCCCTCCACTTT	CAWSLYEGDTSSYNSPLHF
NA	TRBD2	TRBV5-6	TRBJ2-1	TGTGCCAGCAGCTTGTCTAGCGGGGGTTACAATGAGCAGTTCTTC	CASSLSSGGYNEQFF
NA	TRBD2	TRBV23-1	TRBJ2-4	TGCGCCAGCAGTCAATCGGCTAGCGGGTACTTC	CASSQSASGYF
NA	NA	TRBV5-1	TRBJ2-7	TGCGCCAGCAGCTTGGATTATTACGAGCAGTACTTC	CASSLDYYEQYF
NA	TRBD2	TRBV3-1/TRBV3-2	TRBJ2-4	TGTGCCAGCAGCGCTGGGACTAGCGGAGACAAAAACATTCAGTACTTC	CASSAGTSGDKNIQYF
NA	NA	TRBV25-1	TRBJ2-1	TGTGCCAGCAAGGGGGTTGAGGGCCAATTCTCCTACAATGAGCAGTTCTTC	CASKGVEGQFSYNEQFF
NA	TRBD2	TRBV6-5	TRBJ2-1	TGTGCCACCTTTAGCGGGAGGATGAATGAGCAGTTCTTC	CATFSGRMNEQFF
NA	NA	TRBV4-2	TRBJ1-4	TGTGCCAGCAGCCAAGAAAGGGGGAATGAAAAACTGTTTTTT	CASSQERGNEKLFF
NA	TRBD2	TRBV28	TRBJ2-1	TGTGCCAGCAGTTTAGGGGGGGGGTACAATGAGCAGTTCTTC	CASSLGGGYNEQFF
few	TRBD1	TRBV29-1	TRBJ1-2	TGCAGCGTTGAAGATCTATTCGGGACAGGGAACTATGGCTACACCTTC	CSVEDLFGTGNYGYTF
NA	TRBD1	TRBV6-5	TRBJ2-5	TGTGCCAGCGGGCAGGCGACAGGGGCCGCCGAGACCCAGTACTTC	CASGQATGAAETQYF
NA	NA	TRBV6-1	TRBJ1-5	TGTGCCACCAATGAGAATTGGCAGGGCCGGGGCAATCAGCCCCAGCATTTT	CATNENWQGRGNQPQHF
once	NA	TRBV19	TRBJ1-3	TGTGCCAGTCATCAGTCCTCCGTCTCTGGAAACACCATATATTTT	CASHQSSVSGNTIYF
NA	TRBD2	TRBV10-1	TRBJ2-1	TGCGCCAGCAGTGAGCCGGGACTAGCGGGAGTACATGAGCAGTTCTTC	CASSEPGLAGVHEQFF
once	NA	TRBV27	TRBJ2-4	TGTGCCAGCAGTTCTGAGCTAGCCAAAAACATTCAGTACTTC	CASSSELAKNIQYF
NA	TRBD1	TRBV7-2	TRBJ2-5	TGTGCCAGCAGCCCGGGACAGGCCCAAGAGACCCAGTACTTC	CASSPGQAQETQYF
NA	NA	TRBV20-1	TRBJ2-3	TGCAGTGCTAGGGTGGGAGGTACGCAGTATTTT	CSARVGGTQYF
NA	TRBD1	TRBV18	TRBJ1-4	TGTGCCAGCTCATCGGGACAGAATGAAAAACTGTTTTTT	CASSSGQNEKLFF
NA	NA	TRBV10-3	TRBJ2-3	TGTGCCATCAGTGGAGGCGGGGGCCTGGGAGGTACGCAGTATTTT	CAISGGGGLGGTQYF
NA	NA	TRBV28	TRBJ2-3	TGTGCCAGCAGTTTGGTGGGAGCAAAGCGGGATACGCAGTATTTT	CASSLVGAKRDTQYF
NA	NA	TRBV6-5	TRBJ2-3	TGTGCCAGCGGGCCGGGGACAAGCACAGATACGCAGTATTTT	CASGPGTSTDTQYF
NA	NA	TRBV5-8	TRBJ2-7	TGTGCCAGCAGCTTGGCCCTCGAGCAGTACTTC	CASSLALEQYF
NA	TRBD1	TRBV7-6	TRBJ2-7	TGTGCCAGCAGCTTATCGCCGCCGGGACAGGGGGTCGTCTTCTCCTACGAGCAGTACTTC	CASSLSPPGQGVVFSYEQYF
NA	NA	TRBV7-2	TRBJ2-7	TGTGCCAGCAGCCCAGGCCGTTCAAGCTCCTACGAGCAGTACTTC	CASSPGRSSSYEQYF
few	TRBD1	TRBV19	TRBJ2-7	TGTGCCAGTAGTATAGGGGCCGGACAGGTCTACGAGCAGTACTTC	CASSIGAGQVYEQYF
NA	NA	TRBV10-1	TRBJ2-1	TGCGCCAGCAGTGGCGCAGGTGCTAAGTTCTTC	CASSGAGAKFF
NA	TRBD1	TRBV3-1/TRBV3-2	TRBJ1-1	TGTGCCAGCAGCCAACCGGACAGGGCAAGGGCTTTGAACACTGAAGCTTTCTTT	CASSQPDRARALNTEAFF
NA	TRBD2	TRBV28	TRBJ2-3	TGTGCCAGCAGTACAGGACTAGCTTTAACGCAGTATTTT	CASSTGLALTQYF